Here is one T cell receptor beta chain with its context. Its antigen is not known. The CDR3 is 13 amino acids. Germline CDR1 is SEHNR and CDR2 is FQNEAQ (reference sequence). V was trimmed by 4 bases and J by 3 bases, leaving 9 bases between them. This sample was taken from a study of shared clonotypes between healthy human individuals. Assay: immunoSEQ multiplex PCR; the TCRdb copy retains only in-frame clones and omits some. The data show around 2.5 million clones, over 85% seen once. Study outcomes and limitations: It was observed that 5% to 6% of naive CD4 clonotypes were shared across a few donors.

V usage is TRBV7-9 and J usage is TRBJ1-1; no reliable D call. This TCR was recovered from a man aged 18 to 30 in good health. Some clones in this sample may be carry-over from other donors' samples. The specimen was naive CD4+ T cells from PBMCs. Subset reported: CD45RA+ positively selected. This chain's CDR3 is CASSSYIDTEAFF. CDR3 nucleotides: TGTGCCAGCAGCTCTTATATTGACACTGAAGCTTTCTTT.